This record concerns one TCR beta chain sequence. Profiled with immunoSEQ multiplex PCR; TCRdb holds only in-frame clones, not every one. Of about 1,800,000 clones in the sample, just under 95% were seen once. Only CD45RO-negative cells positively selected for CCR7 counted as naive CD8 cells, so terminally differentiated effector memory CD45RA+ cells were excluded. Adult Caucasians living in Nashville, Tennessee made up all of the donors. Trimming left V 0 bases short and J 0 bases short, with 11 bases between. The germline gives CDR1 SGHTA, CDR2 FQGNSA. The CDR3 covers 16 residues. The sample is drawn from a study of shared clonotypes between healthy human individuals.

The sequenced material came from naive CD8+ T cells sorted from blood. The clonotype originates from a man in his late teens or twenties in good health. The chain employs TRBV7-2 and TRBJ2-5; D may be TRBD1 (5 bases). The CDR3 sequence: CASSLAGRGHQETQYF. The CDR3 DNA follows: TGTGCCAGCAGCTTAGCTGGTAGGGGTCACCAAGAGACCCAGTACTTC.